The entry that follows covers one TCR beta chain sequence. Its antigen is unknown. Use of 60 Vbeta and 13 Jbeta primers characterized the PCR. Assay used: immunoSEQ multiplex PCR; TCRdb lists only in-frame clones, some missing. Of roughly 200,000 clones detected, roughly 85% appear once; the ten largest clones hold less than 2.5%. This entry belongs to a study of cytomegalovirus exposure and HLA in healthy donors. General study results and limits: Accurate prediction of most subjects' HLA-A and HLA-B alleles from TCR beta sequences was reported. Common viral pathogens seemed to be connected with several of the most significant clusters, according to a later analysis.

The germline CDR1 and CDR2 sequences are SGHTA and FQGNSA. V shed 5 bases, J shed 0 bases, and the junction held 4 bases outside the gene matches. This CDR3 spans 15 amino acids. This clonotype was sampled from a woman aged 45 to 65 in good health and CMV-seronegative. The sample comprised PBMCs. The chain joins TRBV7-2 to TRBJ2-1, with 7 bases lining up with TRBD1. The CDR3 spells CASSRDSSSYNEQFF. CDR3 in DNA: TGTGCCAGCAGCCGGGACAGCAGCTCCTACAATGAGCAGTTCTTC.